This T cell receptor beta chain came from a study of T cell responses to AZD1222 COVID-19 vaccine (dated by TCRdb to the early 2020s). For context, the study as a whole: A total of roughly 240 trial participants underwent TCR sequencing, of whom about 210 received two doses of AZD1222 and about 25 received two doses of the MenACWY control vaccine. Trial participants were enrolled by age into subgroups of 18-55, 56-69 and 70-plus years, and around 140, 26 and 57 TCR-sequenced participants, respectively, were included in these subgroups.

V is pared back by 5 bases and J by 10 bases, with 12 bases lying between the germline termini. Taken from cysteine to phenylalanine, the CDR3 has 13 residues. Only CDR3 DNA remains: 39 bases, in frame from the first base. As encoded in the germline V gene, CDR1 is SGHAT while CDR2 is FQNNGV. The CDR3 regions of human TCRbeta chains were subjected to immunosequencing. In the original analysis: Repertoire TCRs were matched against a reference library of SARS-CoV-2-specific TCRs generated with the MIRA antigen-specificity platform. Breadth meant the fraction of unique TCRs that were SARS-CoV-2-associated, whereas depth meant the fraction of total T cells that were SARS-CoV-2-associated. Using the MIRA data, each spike-specific TCR was mapped to the spike region that the TCR reacts to and placed in a CD4 or CD8 class. Log10-transformed breadth and depth values were compared by one-way ANOVA with Sidak's multiple comparisons tests. Sourced from immuneACCESS, this table was stored by TCRdb with only in-frame sequences that have V and J called. A share of the clones is absent; for the studies checked, an unresolved V gene accounts for under half, and the remainder has no known explanation. That table is the source of V, J and clone size, and D and trimming were worked out from the DNA. The sample contains around 150,000 clones, 94% of them found a single time. The ten most abundant clones make up 4.5% to 5.5% of the sample.

Study-level results and caveats: A significant rise in spike-specific TCR breadth and depth was observed after two AZD1222 doses relative to day 0 and relative to MenACWY recipients. Reportedly, almost half of the unique spike-specific TCRs recognized epitopes lying outside the regions that are mutated in the B.1.351 and B.1.1.7 variants. CD4 TCRs associated with the vaccine covered the entire spike protein, and the dominant responses were in regions 160-218 and 743-854. In the small 56-69-year group, the increase in depth fell short of significance, most likely because of low power. No day 14 peak-response samples were available, so repertoires were characterized only after the peak T cell response. Conclusions about previously exposed vaccinees are limited, since just 5 to 7 AZD1222 recipients were seropositive for SARS-CoV-2 at baseline. Participants were mostly white British, with more females than males. The authors suggested clonal diversity may have been underestimated.

As regards this clone: Its specific antigen is unknown. Nothing much larger sits one base from this clone, and base qualities are not available.

Taken with the paper, the label for time point translates to: about 28 days (+/-7) after the second vaccine dose. Because spike-specific TCR depth and breadth did not differ between the two schedules, AZD1222 recipients who got a second dose at roughly 4 weeks were pooled with those who got a second dose at roughly 12 weeks. Samples from vaccinated people were obtained from the UK trials COV001 and COV002, which included a single-blind randomized controlled phase 2/3 trial of AZD1222 (ChAdOx1 nCoV-19) in healthy adults. For TCRbeta chain sequencing, PBMC samples were collected from trial participants at day 0 and at day 28 after the second dose.

The TCR was taken from an adult who received the AZD1222 COVID-19 vaccine. Sequenced material: peripheral blood, taken 28 days after the second AZD1222 dose. The chain uses TRBV11-2 and TRBJ1-6; the D region possibly corresponds to TRBD1 (5 bases align). The DNA sequence is given as TGTGCCAGCAGCGAGACAGAGGGGTCACCCCTCCACTTT. Protein translation: CASSETEGSPLHF.